This TCR beta chain was retrieved from a study of blood T cells in healthy people across ages. Next came a second PCR, run for about 6 to 12 cycles, which used a sample-barcoded 5' primer along with a J-beta primer mix. TCRdb ran MiXCR on the 5' RACE reads and lists one entry per CDR3 protein. The sample consists of around 500,000 distinct CDR3 sequences, about a quarter of them appearing once. Germline assignment: CDR1 SSHAT and CDR2 FNYEAQ (reference sequence). The CDR3 covers 15 residues. Trimming removed 5 bases from V and 8 bases from J; junction bases left unmatched: 8. These data were also filed under a second study, of T cells of mothers and their children.

The sequencing input was blood. The chain employs TRBV7-7 and TRBJ2-1; TRBD2 matches 11 bases. The TCR was taken from a boy between 2 and 10 years old in good health. The CDR3 sequence: CASSPTSGRFYEQFF. Written as DNA, the CDR3 is TGTGCCAGCAGCCCCACTAGCGGGAGATTCTATGAGCAGTTCTTC.